These T cell receptor beta chains were read from a single sample in a study of TIL therapy for anti-PD-1-resistant metastatic lung cancer. The table came from immunoSEQ multiplex PCR; TCRdb's copy has only in-frame clones and leaves some out. This table has approximately 17,000 clones, over 75% appearing once. The source was blood, collected at baseline. These receptors all come from a person aged 25 to 85 with non-small cell lung cancer. The CDR3 runs from the conserved cysteine through the conserved F or W. D genes are given only for firm matches. Expanded clones get a size class; other rows say once, few or many, or leave the size out.

V gene	clone size	D gene	J gene	CDR3 protein	CDR3 DNA
TRBV4-2	-	TRBD2	TRBJ2-2	CASSPAHLAGSNTGELFF	TGTGCCAGCAGCCCTGCCCATCTAGCGGGGTCGAACACCGGGGAGCTGTTTTTT
TRBV6-4	medium-sized	-	TRBJ2-3	CASSDSNGGKDTQYF	TGTGCCAGCAGTGACTCGAATGGGGGTAAAGATACGCAGTATTTT
TRBV6-6	few	-	TRBJ1-1	CASSYFGGTMNTEAFF	TGTGCCAGCAGTTACTTTGGGGGGACCATGAACACTGAAGCTTTCTTT
TRBV5-7	-	-	TRBJ1-2	CASSSPDCF	TGTGCCAGCAGCTCCCCTGACTGCTTC
TRBV28	-	-	TRBJ1-1	CASTWGWTEAFF	TGTGCCAGCACTTGGGGCTGGACTGAAGCTTTCTTT
TRBV9	-	-	TRBJ1-3	CASNPRAGGNTIYF	TGTGCCAGCAACCCAAGGGCAGGTGGAAACACCATATATTTT
TRBV5-6	-	-	TRBJ2-1	CASSLALESRMEQFF	TGTGCCAGCAGCTTGGCCTTGGAATCTAGGATGGAGCAGTTCTTC
TRBV7-9	-	-	TRBJ1-2	CASSLDRRGGYTF	TGTGCCAGCAGCTTAGATAGACGAGGAGGCTACACCTTC
TRBV19	few	-	TRBJ1-1	CASSIRGNTEAFF	TGTGCCAGTAGTATTAGGGGGAACACTGAAGCTTTCTTT
TRBV19	-	-	TRBJ2-3	CASSHPGLDTQYF	TGTGCCAGTAGCCATCCGGGACTAGATACGCAGTATTTT
TRBV7-6	-	-	TRBJ1-1	CASSLIPGPNTEAFF	TGTGCCAGCAGCTTAATTCCGGGTCCGAACACTGAAGCTTTCTTT
TRBV9	-	-	TRBJ1-1	CASSPREVQEAFF	TGTGCCAGCAGCCCGCGTGAGGTGCAGGAAGCTTTCTTT